This T cell receptor beta chain appears in the sequencing data of a study of blood T cell repertoires in COVID-19. Study processing details: Nucleated cell number was recorded as an estimate derived from reference gene primer amplification. Only in-frame clones appear in the TCRdb table, and some are missing; sequencing was by immunoSEQ multiplex PCR. That table is the source of V, J and clone size, and D and trimming were worked out from the DNA. The data show about 280,000 clones, approximately 86% seen once. This CDR3 is built from 16 residues. From germline, CDR1 is SGDLS and CDR2 YYNGEE. The V gene lost 3 bases and the J gene lost 0 bases, with 13 bases spanning the gap.

This sequence was found in a woman between 70 and 85 years old with COVID-19, enrolled during active disease. The chain recombines TRBV9 with TRBJ1-3, with D maybe TRBD1 (6 bases). Sequenced material: peripheral blood. The CDR3 spells CASSAGHPSSGNTIYF. Written as DNA, the CDR3 is TGTGCCAGCAGCGCGGGACACCCGAGCTCTGGAAACACCATATATTTT.